Listed here are 20 T cell receptor beta chains from one sample, sequenced in a study of OX40 agonist ivuxolimab in advanced cancers. Assay: immunoSEQ multiplex PCR; the TCRdb copy retains only in-frame clones and omits some. This sample has some 28,000 clones, with 79% found just once. The source was CD4+ or CD8+ T cells sorted from blood, collected in a trial of the OX40 agonist ivuxolimab. Receptors were obtained from an adult with an advanced solid tumor such as melanoma, head and neck, liver or kidney cancer.

In this sample, this clone turned up once. This sequence joins TRBV11-2 and TRBJ1-6; D not certain. Germline CDR1 reads SGHAT; CDR2 reads FQNNGV. This CDR3 region has 15 residues. Trimming took 4 bases from V and 6 from J, leaving 13 bases between them. Here the CDR3 DNA reads TGTGCCAGCAGCTCTTGGACTTTGACTAATTCACCCCTCCACTTT. This encodes CASSSWTLTNSPLHF.

This clone was recorded only once. The genes are TRBV2 and TRBJ1-2; 7 bases match TRBD1. Per germline, CDR1 SNHLY and CDR2 FYNNEI. V gave up 10 bases and J gave up 4 bases; unmatched junction bases: 12. The CDR3 is 14 residues long. CDR3 bases: TGTGCCAACAAACGGGACAGCGCCTTCTATGGCTACACCTTC. It translates to CANKRDSAFYGYTF.

V and J are TRBV10-3 and TRBJ2-1, with D perhaps matching TRBD1 or TRBD2 (6 bases each). V lost 4 bases, J lost 8 bases, and 9 bases lay in between. The CDR3 is 12 amino acids. Per the germline V gene, CDR1 is ENHRY and CDR2 is SYGVKD. CDR3 region: CAISGRGDEQFF. For the CDR3, the DNA is TGTGCCATCAGTGGGAGGGGGGATGAGCAGTTCTTC.

V and J are TRBV27 and TRBJ1-2, with D perhaps TRBD1 (5 bases). V lost 3 bases, J lost 7 bases, and 12 bases lay in between. Germline V gives CDR1 MNHEY, CDR2 SMNVEV (reference sequence). The CDR3 sequence is 13 residues long. The CDR3 spells CASSFGAGSGYTF. The CDR3 DNA sequence: TGTGCCAGCAGTTTCGGGGCGGGTAGTGGCTACACCTTC.

The rearrangement joins TRBV7-3 to TRBJ2-1, with unresolved D. CDR1 is SGHTA, CDR2 FQGTGA, per germline. The CDR3 covers 13 residues. V was clipped by 2 bases and J by 7 bases, with 9 bases between them. The CDR3 is CASSLSGENEQFF. The CDR3 nucleotides are TGTGCCAGCAGCTTATCCGGAGAAAATGAGCAGTTCTTC.

The table lists this clone with a few counts. Other DNA sequences in the same sample also yield this CDR3. The J gene is TRBJ2-2, the V gene TRBV29-1; D is undetermined. This CDR3 region has 12 residues. V was shortened by 5 bases and J by 1 base, with 5 bases between the two germline ends. CDR1 is SQVTM, CDR2 ANQGSEA, per germline. CDR3 protein: CSVLRNTGELFF. The CDR3 DNA reads as TGCAGCGTTTTGAGGAACACCGGGGAGCTGTTTTTT.

This clone was observed once. The V call is TRBV5-4, the J call TRBJ1-2, with 7 bases identical to TRBD1. Germline CDR1 reads SGHNT; CDR2 reads YYREEE (reference sequence). This CDR3 spans 15 amino acids. Trimming took 3 bases from V and 3 from J; bases not matched to a gene: 8. The CDR3, as DNA: TGTGCCAGCAGCTCGCCCCTCAGGGGGGACTATGGCTACACCTTC. Its translation is CASSSPLRGDYGYTF.

V usage is TRBV15 and J usage is TRBJ1-2; D perhaps matches TRBD1 (6 bases). The ends were cut back, 1 base at V and 6 bases at J, with 12 bases in the middle. Germline lookup yields CDR1 LNHNV and CDR2 YYDKDF (reference sequence). The CDR3 contains 14 residues. CDR3 DNA: TGTGCCACCAGCAGAGGTGTGGGGGGCGATGGCTACACCTTC. The encoded protein is CATSRGVGGDGYTF.

This clone turned up a few times. The chain uses TRBV15 and TRBJ1-3; D is unclear. Deletions cut 0 bases from V and 8 bases from J, with 5 bases between. CDR3 length equals 12 residues. Germline values: CDR1 LNHNV, CDR2 YYDKDF (reference sequence). CDR3 residues: CATSRDWDTIYF. For the CDR3, the DNA is TGTGCCACCAGCAGAGATTGGGACACCATATATTTT.

The chain employs TRBV13 and TRBJ2-3, with TRBD2 identical over 8 bases. V shed 5 bases and J 1 base; nucleotides not matched to a gene: 14. The germline gives CDR1 PRHDT, CDR2 FYEKMQ (reference sequence). This CDR3 is 18 amino acids long. CDR3 in amino acids: CASSDRPGIAGRTDTQYF. CDR3 DNA sequence: TGTGCCAGCAGCGACCGACCGGGAATAGCGGGGCGCACAGATACGCAGTATTTT.

V gene TRBV4-1 combines with J gene TRBJ1-2; D gene ambiguous. Germline values: CDR1 MGHRA, CDR2 YSYEKL. V was trimmed by 1 base and J by 4 bases, leaving 16 bases between them. The CDR3 consists of 16 residues. DNA of the CDR3: TGCGCCAGCAGCCAAGCAAGCCTAGTTTCCTTCTATGGCTACACCTTC. Translated, it gives CASSQASLVSFYGYTF.

The rearrangement links TRBV7-9 to TRBJ2-1; the match to TRBD1 covers 10 bases. CDR1 is SEHNR and CDR2 is FQNEAQ in the germline V gene (reference sequence). CDR3 length equals 14 residues. The ends lost 5 bases at V and 6 bases at J; junction bases unmatched: 4. The CDR3 protein is CASSPWTGGNEQFF. CDR3 nucleotide sequence: TGTGCCAGCAGCCCTTGGACAGGGGGCAATGAGCAGTTCTTC.

This clone was recorded a few times. The rearrangement joins TRBV29-1 to TRBJ2-1; D remains unclear. CDR1 is SQVTM, CDR2 ANQGSEA, per germline. The ends were cut back, 4 bases at V and 3 bases at J, with 7 bases in the middle. There are 12 residues in the CDR3. Here the CDR3 reads CSVANNYNEQFF. As DNA, the CDR3 is TGCAGCGTTGCAAACAACTACAATGAGCAGTTCTTC.

This clone came up a few times. The rearrangement joins TRBV7-9 to TRBJ2-7; D may be TRBD2 (5 bases). Per germline, CDR1 SEHNR and CDR2 FQNEAQ (reference sequence). Trimming cost V 2 bases and J 5 bases, with 7 bases left between them. There are 12 residues in the CDR3. The CDR3: CASSLRGNEQYF. The CDR3 DNA follows: TGTGCCAGCAGCTTACGGGGAAACGAGCAGTACTTC.

The genes are TRBV5-6 and TRBJ2-7, with 7 bases that match TRBD1. The ends lost 0 bases at V and 2 bases at J; junction bases unmatched: 8. The germline gives CDR1 SGHDT, CDR2 YYEEEE. The CDR3 loop spans 16 amino acids. CDR3 bases: TGTGCCAGCAGCTTGGGGTCCGGGACAGCTACCTACGAGCAGTACTTC. As protein: CASSLGSGTATYEQYF.

The V gene is TRBV30, the J gene TRBJ2-7; maybe TRBD2 (6 bases). Trimming pared 2 bases from V and 4 bases from J, leaving 9 bases between. Germline CDR1 reads GTSNPN; CDR2 reads SVGIG (reference sequence). This CDR3 has 12 amino acids. CDR3 DNA sequence: TGTGCCTGGAGTTACGGGACTTACGAGCAGTACTTC. It yields the protein CAWSYGTYEQYF.

The CDR3: CASSFSYYTQGAAGYTF. The CDR3 DNA follows: TGCGCCAGCAGCTTCTCTTACTACACACAGGGGGCGGCTGGCTACACCTTC. The V gene is TRBV5-1, the J gene TRBJ1-2; 9 nucleotides align to TRBD1. The CDR3 is 17 amino acids. Germline CDR1 SGHRS, CDR2 YFSETQ. V lost 2 bases to trimming and J lost 7 bases; unmatched junction nucleotides: 15.

V is TRBV12-1 and J is TRBJ2-3; no DNA check was done on the table's D call, TRBD2. TRBV12-1 is described as a pseudogene. The CDR3 is 16 amino acids. CDR3: CASSFGGGGDTDTQYF. DNA for the CDR3: TGTGCCAGCAGCTTTGGTGGCGGGGGGGACACAGATACGCAGTATTTT.

The rearrangement uses TRBV2 and TRBJ1-1; TRBD1 matches at 7 bases. Germline CDR1 is SNHLY and CDR2 is FYNNEI. V was pared by 6 bases and J by 7 bases, with 11 bases of the junction left unmatched. This CDR3 is built from 14 residues. CDR3 in amino acids: CASRPTGPWVEAFF. CDR3 coding DNA: TGTGCCAGCAGGCCGACAGGGCCGTGGGTTGAAGCTTTCTTT.

The CDR3 region is CASSLGTSGWNEQFF. As DNA, the CDR3 is TGTGCCAGTAGTCTAGGGACTAGCGGTTGGAATGAGCAGTTCTTC. The J gene is TRBJ2-1, the V gene TRBV19, with TRBD2 matching over 11 bases. After removal of 5 bases from V and 7 bases from J, the junction contained 7 bases not matched to a gene. The CDR3 covers 15 residues. From germline, CDR1 is LNHDA and CDR2 SQIVND (reference sequence).